The 18 T cell receptor beta chains in this list originate from one sample, sequenced in a study of blood T cell repertoires in COVID-19. Produced via immunoSEQ multiplex PCR; TCRdb's table is partial and in-frame only. The sample shows approximately 100,000 clones, 69% of them seen only once. The sequencing input was peripheral blood. The receptor source for this set is a man at least 80 years old with acute or convalescent COVID-19.

This chain uses TRBV19 with TRBJ2-5, with 13 bases matching TRBD2. Germline values: CDR1 LNHDA, CDR2 SQIVND (reference sequence). The CDR3 runs to 19 residues. J gave up 2 bases and V 5 bases, and 14 bases lay outside the gene matches. The chain's CDR3 is CASSQTYPVTSGRQETQYF. As DNA, the CDR3 is TGTGCCAGTAGTCAAACTTACCCCGTGACTAGCGGGAGGCAAGAGACCCAGTACTTC.

This clone was detected only a few times. The chain combines TRBV6-6 with TRBJ2-2, with D possibly matching TRBD2 (5 bases). Germline values: CDR1 MNHNY, CDR2 SVGAGI (reference sequence). The CDR3 has 15 amino acids. The ends were cut back, 6 bases at V and 6 bases at J, with 17 bases in the middle. CDR3 amino acids: CASRRAGSRAGELFF. The CDR3 nucleotides are TGTGCCAGCAGGAGGGCGGGTTCCCGGGCCGGGGAGCTGTTTTTT.

The rearrangement joins TRBV11-3 to TRBJ1-3; 7 positions match TRBD1. The V gene end was trimmed by 5 bases and the J gene end by 2 bases; junction bases not matched to a gene: 6. The length of the CDR3 is 15 residues. The germline V gene has CDR1 SGHNT and CDR2 YENEEA. The CDR3 sequence is CASSQGQYTGNTIYF. As DNA, the CDR3 is TGTGCCAGCAGCCAGGGACAGTACACTGGAAACACCATATATTTT.

The CDR3: CASSVEHPTGELFF. The CDR3 nucleotides read TGTGCCAGCAGCGTAGAACACCCCACCGGGGAGCTGTTTTTT. The chain recombines TRBV9 with TRBJ2-2; D remains unclear. CDR3 size: 14 residues. Germline lookup yields CDR1 SGDLS and CDR2 YYNGEE. Trimming shortened V by 0 bases and J by 4 bases, and 7 bases separated the two germline ends.

V and J are TRBV6-5 and TRBJ1-2; the D is unclear. V was trimmed by 6 bases and J by 5 bases, leaving 7 bases between them. Germline V gene sequence: CDR1 MNHEY, CDR2 SVGAGI. This CDR3 region has 11 residues. The DNA of the CDR3 is TGTGCCAGCAGGGGCGGGTATGGCTACACCTTC. Residues: CASRGGYGYTF.

The J gene is TRBJ2-7, the V gene TRBV27; perhaps TRBD2 as D (6 bases). The germline V gene has CDR1 MNHEY and CDR2 SMNVEV (reference sequence). The CDR3 is made up of 18 amino acids. The V end was cut by 3 bases, the J end by 0 bases, with 21 bases between. CDR3 nucleotides: TGTGCCAGCAGTTTCCTCCCAGGAGGGTCCTCCGACTCCTACGAGCAGTACTTC. Residues: CASSFLPGGSSDSYEQYF.

The chain employs TRBV27 and TRBJ1-1, with a weak D call TRBD1 (6 bases). There are 12 residues in the CDR3. The germline gives CDR1 MNHEY, CDR2 SMNVEV (reference sequence). V lost 6 bases, J lost 1 base, and 6 bases lay in between. The DNA of the CDR3 is TGTGCCAGCAGGACAGGGAACACTGAAGCTTTCTTT. It translates to CASRTGNTEAFF.

This clone was observed a single time. The V gene is TRBV4-3, the J gene TRBJ1-1; a possible D gene is TRBD1 (6 bases). There are 14 residues in the CDR3. The germline V and J ends were trimmed by 3 bases and 6 bases, with 14 bases remaining between them. The V gene's germline CDR1 is LGHNA and CDR2 YSLEER. The CDR3 sequence: CASSHSGGGAEAFF. The CDR3 DNA follows: TGCGCCAGCAGCCATTCCGGAGGGGGGGCTGAAGCTTTCTTT.

This rearrangement joins TRBV6-2 or TRBV6-3 to TRBJ2-6, with 8 positions matching TRBD1. CDR1 is MNHEY and CDR2 is SVGEGT in the germline V gene. With V trimmed by 0 bases and J by 4 bases, 2 bases remained unmatched. The CDR3 length is 16 residues. For the CDR3, the DNA is TGTGCCAGCAGTTACTCGACAGGGGTGGGGGCCAACGTCCTGACTTTC. Translating it yields CASSYSTGVGANVLTF.

This chain connects TRBV6-5 to TRBJ1-4; D uncertain. Germline V gene lookup returns CDR1 MNHEY and CDR2 SVGAGI. This CDR3 has 13 residues. V shed 7 bases and J shed 6 bases, with 12 bases lying between them. The DNA for the CDR3 is TGTGCCAGCATCTGGGAGGGCGATGAAAAACTGTTTTTT. The encoded protein is CASIWEGDEKLFF.

This rearrangement joins TRBV11-2 to TRBJ2-7; D is perhaps TRBD2 (6 bases). Germline lookup yields CDR1 SGHAT and CDR2 FQNNGV. CDR3 size: 16 residues. Trimming left V 5 bases short and J 2 bases short, with 19 bases between. The CDR3 sequence: CASSRGVAGRPYEQYF. CDR3 DNA: TGTGCCAGCAGCAGAGGCGTCGCGGGAAGACCCTACGAGCAGTACTTC.

This sequence joins TRBV27 and TRBJ2-7; 8 bases fit TRBD1. CDR3 length: 14 amino acids. The germline V gene encodes CDR1 MNHEY and CDR2 SMNVEV (reference sequence). V shed 5 bases and J 2 bases; nucleotides not matched to a gene: 5. The CDR3 here is CASSGTGEAYEQYF. CDR3 in DNA: TGTGCCAGCAGTGGGACAGGTGAGGCCTACGAGCAGTACTTC.

In its sample, this clone was seen once. The rearrangement joins TRBV5-1 to TRBJ2-7; D remains unclear. The V and J ends lost 4 bases and 5 bases respectively, with 13 bases between them. Germline V gene sequence: CDR1 SGHRS, CDR2 YFSETQ. CDR3 length: 13 residues. For the CDR3, the DNA is TGCGCCAGCAGCCTGTTGCCAGACAACGAGCAGTACTTC. Its protein product is CASSLLPDNEQYF.

The chain couples TRBV7-2 to TRBJ1-3; TRBD1 agrees at 7 bases. Trimming cost V 0 bases and J 5 bases; bases outside gene matches: 1. CDR1 SGHTA and CDR2 FQGNSA come from the germline V gene. This CDR3 is 14 amino acids long. CDR3 nucleotides: TGTGCCAGCAGCTTAGCAGGGGGCAGAAACACCATATATTTT. Its protein is CASSLAGGRNTIYF.

This clone was seen a single time. This sequence joins TRBV6-1 and TRBJ2-3; D is ambiguous. Germline loops: CDR1 MNHNS, CDR2 SASEGT. V lost 1 base and J lost 4, with 9 bases in between. The CDR3 totals 14 residues. The CDR3 region is CASSEGYLADTQYF. The CDR3 nucleotides are TGTGCCAGCAGTGAAGGTTACTTAGCAGATACGCAGTATTTT.

The V and J genes are TRBV6-1 and TRBJ1-1, with 7 nucleotides matching TRBD1. The CDR3 is made up of 14 amino acids. CDR1 MNHNS and CDR2 SASEGT come from the germline V gene. Trimming at V came to 1 base and at J to 9 bases, leaving 8 bases not matched to a gene. CDR3 sequence reads: CASSEVTGSTKAFF. CDR3 coding DNA: TGTGCCAGCAGTGAAGTGACAGGGAGTACCAAAGCTTTCTTT.

J is TRBJ1-5 and V is TRBV20-1; D is unresolved. V gave up 3 bases and J gave up 0 bases, with 12 bases separating them. The CDR3 contains 15 residues. CDR1 is DFQATT and CDR2 is SNEGSKA in the germline V gene (reference sequence). The CDR3 loop is CSASPARYSNQPQHF. The CDR3 nucleotides read TGCAGTGCTAGTCCGGCTAGATATAGCAATCAGCCCCAGCATTTT.

The chain is built from TRBV5-4 and TRBJ2-3; 16 nucleotides agree with TRBD2. The CDR3 is made up of 19 amino acids. J lost 0 bases, V lost 4 bases, and 8 bases had no gene match. Germline loops: CDR1 SGHNT, CDR2 YYREEE (reference sequence). The CDR3 is CASSVGGLAGGTSTDTQYF. The CDR3 nucleotides are TGTGCCAGCAGCGTAGGGGGACTAGCGGGAGGGACTAGCACAGATACGCAGTATTTT.